This T cell receptor (beta chain) was sequenced for a study of shared clonotypes between healthy human individuals. The study, taken as a whole, reports: A handful of donors had 5% to 6.5% of their naive CD4 clonotypes in common.

Using immunoSEQ multiplex PCR, the repertoire was profiled, and TCRdb retains in-frame clones only, with some absent. The data show roughly 100,000 clones, 67% seen once. Pooled CD45RO+ cells and CCR7-negative CD45RA+ TemRA cells made up CD8 memory. This clone has only a few counts. Antigen unknown. Sequencing input: memory CD8+ T cells sorted from blood. Subset specified: CD45RO+ cells pooled with CCR7-negative TemRA cells. The sequence was collected from a woman in her 30s in good health.

CDR3 sequence reads: CASGETDEQFF. The CDR3, as DNA: TGTGCCAGCGGAGAGACCGATGAGCAGTTCTTC. This chain joins TRBV5-4 and TRBJ2-1; no clear D gene. Trimming pared 7 bases from V and 8 bases from J, leaving 10 bases between. The CDR3 runs to 11 residues. Germline V gives CDR1 SGHNT, CDR2 YYREEE (reference sequence).